This is a list of T cell receptor beta chains from one sample in a study of T cell repertoires in MIS-A myocarditis. Generated by immunoSEQ multiplex PCR, the TCRdb table keeps only in-frame clones and is missing some. The sample has 11,000 or so clones, about 80% seen once. The source material was right ventricle heart tissue obtained at autopsy. The receptor set was obtained from a man aged 18 to 35 with fulminant myocarditis from multisystem inflammatory syndrome in adults (MIS-A) after COVID-19. The conserved cysteine and the conserved F or W are not part of the CDR3 here.

J gene: TRBJ2-5; V gene: TRBV9; CDR3 protein: ASSVGMGTSGRPGETQY
J gene: TRBJ1-6; V gene: TRBV20-1; CDR3 protein: SASRTSSYNSPLH
J gene: TRBJ2-1; V gene: TRBV6-1; CDR3 protein: ASSDAMGLDEQF
J gene: TRBJ1-2; V gene: TRBV24-1; CDR3 protein: ATSEEGGYGYT
J gene: TRBJ1-5; V gene: TRBV15; CDR3 protein: ATRSELTGAHQPQH
J gene: TRBJ2-7; V gene: TRBV7-9; CDR3 protein: ASSLGGVLYEQY
J gene: TRBJ2-3; V gene: TRBV28; CDR3 protein: ASSIAGVGEDTQY
J gene: TRBJ1-2; V gene: TRBV19; CDR3 protein: ATKDQPYGYT
J gene: TRBJ1-2; V gene: TRBV11-2; CDR3 protein: ASSLGGTGTPKDGYT
J gene: TRBJ1-5; V gene: TRBV12-3/TRBV12-4; CDR3 protein: ASISQPGQPQH
J gene: TRBJ1-1; V gene: TRBV4-2; CDR3 protein: ASSQEQGRHTEAF
J gene: TRBJ2-3; V gene: TRBV15; CDR3 protein: ATSKVSPRTSGATQY
J gene: TRBJ1-4; V gene: TRBV29-1; CDR3 protein: SVVTGTLNEKLF
J gene: TRBJ2-5; V gene: TRBV11-3; CDR3 protein: ASSLGPGASGEEETQY
J gene: TRBJ2-7; V gene: TRBV1; CDR3 protein: TSRLGLASGHEQY
J gene: TRBJ1-5; V gene: TRBV7-9; CDR3 protein: ASSPFPGGNQPQH
J gene: TRBJ1-1; V gene: TRBV11-3; CDR3 protein: ASSQGGEEAF
J gene: TRBJ2-7; V gene: TRBV14; CDR3 protein: ASSPGLGAYEQY
J gene: TRBJ1-1; V gene: TRBV6-5; CDR3 protein: ASSYSNTEAF
J gene: TRBJ1-1; V gene: TRBV28; CDR3 protein: ASSPIPRTGPNTEAF
J gene: TRBJ2-7; V gene: TRBV7-3; CDR3 protein: ASSLLDRDYEQY
J gene: TRBJ2-1; V gene: TRBV19; CDR3 protein: ASSIERYNEQF
J gene: TRBJ2-2; V gene: TRBV5-1; CDR3 protein: ASSLNTGESGELF
J gene: TRBJ1-1; V gene: TRBV27; CDR3 protein: ASSQRLGGNTEAF
J gene: TRBJ1-2; V gene: TRBV11-2; CDR3 protein: ASSLTGDGYT
J gene: TRBJ1-2; V gene: TRBV28; CDR3 protein: ASSAGTGSRIAYGYT
J gene: TRBJ1-6; V gene: TRBV27; CDR3 protein: ASSVKGILGSPLH
J gene: TRBJ1-1; V gene: TRBV7-9; CDR3 protein: ASSRPGTEGWDTEAF
J gene: TRBJ1-2; V gene: TRBV2; CDR3 protein: ASSTYGYT
J gene: TRBJ1-3; V gene: TRBV18; CDR3 protein: ASSPGQGDRNTIY
J gene: TRBJ1-2; V gene: TRBV9; CDR3 protein: ASSEDRSYYGYT
J gene: TRBJ1-6; V gene: TRBV7-2; CDR3 protein: ASSLDGWTRTGRSPLH
J gene: TRBJ1-5; V gene: TRBV19; CDR3 protein: ASMGIGSRLSRPQH
J gene: TRBJ2-2; V gene: TRBV27; CDR3 protein: ASSLSGQGRDTGELF
J gene: TRBJ2-7; V gene: TRBV9; CDR3 protein: ASSVGLGQGVREQY
J gene: TRBJ2-1; V gene: TRBV7-2; CDR3 protein: ASSLGVQGNEQF
J gene: TRBJ1-1; V gene: TRBV15; CDR3 protein: ATSREGLGNTEAF
J gene: TRBJ1-5; V gene: TRBV2; CDR3 protein: ASSDPRAGGDQPQH
J gene: TRBJ1-3; V gene: TRBV28; CDR3 protein: ASSSHRSGNTIY
J gene: TRBJ2-7; V gene: TRBV12-3/TRBV12-4; CDR3 protein: ASSWDSNYEQY
J gene: TRBJ1-5; V gene: TRBV28; CDR3 protein: ASSLGKHQPQH
J gene: TRBJ2-2; V gene: TRBV29-1; CDR3 protein: SVDVTGAGELF
J gene: TRBJ2-7; V gene: TRBV5-4; CDR3 protein: ASSLTGTYEQY
J gene: TRBJ1-1; V gene: TRBV29-1; CDR3 protein: SVLRGGTEAF
J gene: TRBJ1-4; V gene: TRBV18; CDR3 protein: ASSPTATNEKLF
J gene: TRBJ2-1; V gene: TRBV6-4; CDR3 protein: ASSPEGGGSAEQF
J gene: TRBJ1-2; V gene: TRBV9; CDR3 protein: ASSVAPAESYGYT
J gene: TRBJ1-5; V gene: TRBV19; CDR3 protein: ASTTAFEDTINPQH